What follows describes a single TCR beta chain. The sample's treatment: oral pan-JAK inhibitor, 5-10 mg twice daily. This sample was included in a study of CD8+ T cells in alopecia areata. The wider study: By percentage of affected scalp area, the severity of treated patients was scored.

V lost 3 bases, J lost 5 bases, and 11 bases lay in between. Germline CDR1 ENHRY, CDR2 SYGVKD. The CDR3 extends over 13 amino acids. cDNA prepared by RNA extraction and subsequent reverse transcription served as the template for sequencing. Clones were read by immunoSEQ multiplex PCR, and TCRdb kept only the in-frame ones, dropping some. The sample holds over 250,000 clones, around three fifths seen once. This sequence originates from a human donor with alopecia areata. Sequencing was performed on CD4+ T cells sorted from blood, taken around week 54, from a patient treated with tofacitinib. The rearrangement uses TRBV10-3 and TRBJ2-7, with D unclear. The CDR3 is CAISDGLSDEQYF. CDR3 bases: TGTGCCATCAGTGATGGGCTTTCGGACGAGCAGTACTTC.